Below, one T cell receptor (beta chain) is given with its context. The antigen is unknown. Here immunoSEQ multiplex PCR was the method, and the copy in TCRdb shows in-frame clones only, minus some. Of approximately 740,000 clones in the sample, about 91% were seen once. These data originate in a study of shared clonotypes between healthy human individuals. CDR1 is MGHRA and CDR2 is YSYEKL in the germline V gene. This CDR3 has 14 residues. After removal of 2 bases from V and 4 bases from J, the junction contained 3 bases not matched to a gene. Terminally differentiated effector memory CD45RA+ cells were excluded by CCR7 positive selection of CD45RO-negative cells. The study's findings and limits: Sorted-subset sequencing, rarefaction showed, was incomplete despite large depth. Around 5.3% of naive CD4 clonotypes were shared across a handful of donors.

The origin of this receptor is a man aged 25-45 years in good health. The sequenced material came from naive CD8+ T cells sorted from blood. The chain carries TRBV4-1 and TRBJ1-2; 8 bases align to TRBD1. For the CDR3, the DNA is TGCGCCAGCAGCCAACAGGGGGCTCTCTATGGCTACACCTTC. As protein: CASSQQGALYGYTF.